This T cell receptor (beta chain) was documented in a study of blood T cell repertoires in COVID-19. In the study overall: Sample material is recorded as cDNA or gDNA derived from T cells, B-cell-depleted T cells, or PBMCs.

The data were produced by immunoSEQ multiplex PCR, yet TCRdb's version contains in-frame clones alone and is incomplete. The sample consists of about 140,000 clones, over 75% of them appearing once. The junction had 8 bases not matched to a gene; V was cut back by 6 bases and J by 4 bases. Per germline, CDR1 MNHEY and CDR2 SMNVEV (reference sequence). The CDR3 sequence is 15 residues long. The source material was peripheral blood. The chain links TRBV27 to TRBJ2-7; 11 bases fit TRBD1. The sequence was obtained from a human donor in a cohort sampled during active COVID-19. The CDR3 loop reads CASRRTGGSSYEQYF. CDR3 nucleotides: TGTGCCAGCAGGCGGACAGGGGGCAGTAGTTACGAGCAGTACTTC.